A single sample is the source of the 8 T cell receptor beta chains below, sequenced in a study of blood T cell repertoires in COVID-19 (dated by TCRdb to 2020 to 2021). The library was built by means of the immunoSEQ multiplex PCR assay. The clones in this table, taken by TCRdb from immuneACCESS, are in-frame only. Not every clone is retained; where verified, under half of the shortfall comes from an unresolved V gene, and the cause of the rest is unknown. The sample yields about 220,000 clones; about four fifths were counted once. Of the sample, approximately 4.8% falls within the top ten clones. Sample: peripheral blood. The receptors shown here come from an older woman with acute or convalescent COVID-19.

The rearrangement joins TRBV7-2 to TRBJ1-5; D remains unclear. V was clipped by 4 bases and J by 0 bases, with 10 bases between them. Germline V lookup: CDR1 SGHTA, CDR2 FQGNSA. The CDR3 sequence is 15 residues long. The CDR3 DNA reads as TGTGCCAGCAGCTCTTCTGCGTATAGCAATCAGCCCCAGCATTTT. Protein: CASSSSAYSNQPQHF.

The V call is TRBV4-2, the J call TRBJ1-4; D ambiguous. The CDR3 totals 14 residues. Germline V lookup: CDR1 LGHNA, CDR2 YNFKEQ. V was cut by 5 bases and J by 8 bases, with 15 bases left in between. In nucleotides, the CDR3 is TGTGCCAGCAGCGGCGGAGTAACAAGGGAAAAACTGTTTTTT. Encoded protein: CASSGGVTREKLFF.

The sample holds one count of this clone. The chain combines TRBV19 with TRBJ1-4, with 10 nucleotides matching TRBD1. V lost 6 bases to trimming and J lost 0 bases; unmatched junction nucleotides: 4. The germline V gene has CDR1 LNHDA and CDR2 SQIVND (reference sequence). This CDR3 comprises 16 residues. CDR3 nucleotide sequence: TGTGCCAGTAGCCGGGACAGGGGTTCAACTAATGAAAAACTGTTTTTT. Its protein product is CASSRDRGSTNEKLFF.

The chain employs TRBV6-4 and TRBJ1-1; no firm D call. CDR1 MRHNA and CDR2 SNTAGT come from the germline V gene. The CDR3 runs to 13 residues. Trimming stripped 3 bases from V and 5 bases from J, with 10 bases between. CDR3 protein: CASSESVRTEAFF. DNA of the CDR3: TGTGCCAGCAGTGAGTCGGTGAGGACTGAAGCTTTCTTT.

This clone has just one count. This rearrangement joins TRBV10-3 to TRBJ1-1, with TRBD1 identical over 7 bases. V lost 6 bases to trimming and J lost 11 bases; unmatched junction nucleotides: 15. The CDR3 loop spans 14 amino acids. CDR1 ENHRY and CDR2 SYGVKD come from the germline V gene. For the CDR3, the DNA is TGTGCCATCAGGATAGGACAGGATTCCGCTAAGGCTTTCTTT. Its translation: CAIRIGQDSAKAFF.

The V gene is TRBV7-9, the J gene TRBJ1-1; D unclear. V was pared by 2 bases and J by 3 bases, with 7 bases between. Germline V gene sequence: CDR1 SEHNR, CDR2 FQNEAQ (reference sequence). The CDR3 sequence is 13 residues long. The CDR3 spells CASSLNLYTEAFF. In DNA, the CDR3 is TGTGCCAGCAGCTTAAATCTATACACTGAAGCTTTCTTT. Together with reference TRBV7-9 and TRBJ1-1, the CDR3 gives the full variable domain: DTGVSQNPRHKITKRGQNVTFRCDPISEHNRLYWYRQTLGQGPEFLTYFQNEAQLEKSRLLSDRFSAERPKGSFSTLEIQRTEQGDSAMYLCASSLNLYTEAFFGQGTRLTVV.

This clone was observed once. CDR3 residues: CASSHVNRGGSPAFF. DNA for the CDR3: TGTGCCAGCAGCCATGTAAACAGGGGAGGTTCTCCAGCTTTCTTT. The chain carries TRBV3-1 (or the pseudogene TRBV3-2) and TRBJ1-1; 7 bases align to TRBD1. In germline, CDR1 is LGHDT, CDR2 YNNKEL (reference sequence). V lost 3 bases and J lost 10; bases outside the gene matches: 14. The CDR3 extends over 15 amino acids.

The V gene is TRBV28, the J gene TRBJ2-3, with 9 bases lining up with TRBD1. The CDR3 is 13 residues long. The V segment lost 6 bases and the J segment 5 bases; nucleotides outside the gene matches: 3. The V gene's germline CDR1 is MDHEN and CDR2 SYDVKM. This CDR3 reads CASSRDREDTQYF. CDR3 DNA sequence: TGTGCCAGCAGCCGGGACAGGGAAGATACGCAGTATTTT.